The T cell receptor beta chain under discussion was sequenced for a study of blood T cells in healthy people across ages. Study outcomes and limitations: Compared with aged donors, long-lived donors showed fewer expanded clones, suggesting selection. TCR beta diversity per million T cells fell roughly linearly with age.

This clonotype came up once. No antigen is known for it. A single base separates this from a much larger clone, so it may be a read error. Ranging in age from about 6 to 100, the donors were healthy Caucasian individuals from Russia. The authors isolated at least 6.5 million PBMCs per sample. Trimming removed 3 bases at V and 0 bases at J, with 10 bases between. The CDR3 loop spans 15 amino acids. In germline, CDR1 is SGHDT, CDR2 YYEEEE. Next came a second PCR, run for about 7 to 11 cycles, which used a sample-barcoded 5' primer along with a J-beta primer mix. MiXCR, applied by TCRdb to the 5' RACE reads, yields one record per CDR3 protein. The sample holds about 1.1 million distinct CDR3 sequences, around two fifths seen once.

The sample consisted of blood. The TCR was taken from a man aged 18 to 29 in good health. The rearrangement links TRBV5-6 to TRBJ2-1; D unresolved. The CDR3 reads CASSCEPSSYNEQFF. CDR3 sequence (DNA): TGTGCCAGCAGCTGTGAGCCGAGCTCCTACAATGAGCAGTTCTTC.